This T cell receptor (beta chain) was profiled in a study of neurological immune-mediated disorders. Whole-study findings and limits: The multiple sclerosis repertoire cluster had no clinical or MRI correlate.

For the sorted libraries, over 900,000 CD4+ or CD8+ T cells were used. The table lists this clonotype with many counts. Its antigen is not known. The cDNA was synthesized by means of template-switch 5'RACE, which was carried out with 10-nucleotide random UMIs. TCRdb processed the 5' RACE reads anew with MiXCR; each CDR3 protein has one entry. The sample includes more than 10,000 distinct CDR3 sequences, 22% of them seen just once. The TCR sequence derives from a woman in her thirties or forties with multiple sclerosis. Input material: CD8+ T cells from blood.

The DNA of the CDR3 is TGTGCCAGCAGCTCTGGAGGGACACCAAATGGTGAGCAGTTCTTC. It encodes CASSSGGTPNGEQFF. The rearrangement joins TRBV5-5 to TRBJ2-1; D tentatively reads TRBD1 or TRBD2 (6 bases each). In germline, CDR1 is SGHKS, CDR2 YYEKEE (reference sequence). The CDR3 sequence is 15 residues long. Between the trimmed V and J ends, which lost 3 bases and 9 bases, there was a span of 19 bases.